This T cell receptor (beta chain) emerged from a study of blood T cell repertoires in COVID-19. Study at large: The United States, Italy and Spain provided the acute and convalescent COVID-19 samples. T cells, B-cell-depleted T cells, or PBMCs supplied cDNA or gDNA.

Germline assignment: CDR1 LGHNA and CDR2 YSLEER. With V trimmed by 0 bases and J by 7 bases, 9 bases remained unmatched. The CDR3 extends over 16 amino acids. In the original workflow: From reference gene primer amplification, estimates of nucleated cell counts were derived. Clones were read by immunoSEQ multiplex PCR, and TCRdb kept only the in-frame ones, dropping some. The V and J calls and clone size come from that table; D and trimming were worked out from the DNA. The sample has under 300,000 clones, 83% seen once; the top ten hold roughly a tenth. The TCR comes from a woman aged 45-65 years who had recovered from COVID-19. The chain has TRBV4-3 and TRBJ2-3; 8 bases map to TRBD1. Sequenced material: peripheral blood. The CDR3 sequence is CASSQDTGGPLYTQYF. In nucleotides, the CDR3 is TGCGCCAGCAGCCAAGATACAGGGGGACCGTTGTATACGCAGTATTTT.